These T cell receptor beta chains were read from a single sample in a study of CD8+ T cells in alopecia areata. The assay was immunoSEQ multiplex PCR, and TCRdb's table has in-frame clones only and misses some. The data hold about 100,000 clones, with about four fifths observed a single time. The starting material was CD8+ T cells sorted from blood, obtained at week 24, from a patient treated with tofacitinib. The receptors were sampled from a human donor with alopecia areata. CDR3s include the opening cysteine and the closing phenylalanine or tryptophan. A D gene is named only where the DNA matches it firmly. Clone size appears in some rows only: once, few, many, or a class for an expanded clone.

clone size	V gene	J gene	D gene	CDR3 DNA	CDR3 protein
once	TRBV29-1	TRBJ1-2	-	TGCAGCGTTGTGGGGGCCTTGGGTGGCTACACCTTC	CSVVGALGGYTF
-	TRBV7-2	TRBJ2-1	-	TGTGCCAGCAGCTTCCCAGGGGGGGGGCTGAATGAGCAGTTCTTC	CASSFPGGGLNEQFF
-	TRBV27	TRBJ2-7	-	TGTGCCAGCAGATGGGAAGGCAGCCCCTACGAGCAGTACTTC	CASRWEGSPYEQYF
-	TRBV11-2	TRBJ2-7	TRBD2	TGTGCCAGCAGCTTTAGTAGCGGGGGCCTCTCCTACGAGCAGTACTTC	CASSFSSGGLSYEQYF
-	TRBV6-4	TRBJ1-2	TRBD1	TGTGCCAGGGCAGAATTGACAGGGATAATTCGGGGCTACACCTTC	CARAELTGIIRGYTF
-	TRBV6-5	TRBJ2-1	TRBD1	TGTGCCAGCAGTTACTCACAGGGGTGGGGCAATGAGCAGTTCTTC	CASSYSQGWGNEQFF
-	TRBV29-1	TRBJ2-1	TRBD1	TGCAGCGTTCAGGGGGGACAGGGAACCTACAATGAGCAGTTCTTC	CSVQGGQGTYNEQFF
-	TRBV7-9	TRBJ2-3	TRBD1	TGTGCCAGCAGCTCCTTGGACAGGGACAACACAGATACGCAGTATTTT	CASSSLDRDNTDTQYF
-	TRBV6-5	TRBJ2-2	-	TGTGCCAGCAGTGAAGATCAAATCACCGGGGAGCTGTTTTTT	CASSEDQITGELFF
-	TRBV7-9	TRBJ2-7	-	TGTGCCAGCAGCCAAGGTGGGAAAGAGCAGTACTTC	CASSQGGKEQYF
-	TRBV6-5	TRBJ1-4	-	TGTGCCAGCAGTTTGGCGGGTGAAAAACTGTTTTTT	CASSLAGEKLFF
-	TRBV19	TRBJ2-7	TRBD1	TGTGCCAGTCGACAGGGAAGCAACGAGCAGTACTTC	CASRQGSNEQYF
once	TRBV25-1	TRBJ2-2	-	TGTGCCAGCAGGGGCCCCGGCGGGGAGCTGTTTTTT	CASRGPGGELFF
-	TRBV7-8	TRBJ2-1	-	TGTGCCAGCAGCTTTCTGGTAGGCGCCTACAATGAGCAGTTCTTC	CASSFLVGAYNEQFF
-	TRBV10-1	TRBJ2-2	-	TGCGCCAGCCGGGGGTCGGACACCGGGGAGCTGTTTTTT	CASRGSDTGELFF
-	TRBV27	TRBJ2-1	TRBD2	TGTGCCAGCAGCCTCCCCCCTAGCGGGGGGGGACTCAATGAGCAGTTCTTC	CASSLPPSGGGLNEQFF
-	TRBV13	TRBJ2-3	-	TGTGCCAGCAGGAGCACCGCAGATACGCAGTATTTT	CASRSTADTQYF
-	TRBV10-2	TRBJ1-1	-	TGCGCCAGCAGTTCCGGGACGCACACTGAAGCTTTCTTT	CASSSGTHTEAFF
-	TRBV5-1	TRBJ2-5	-	TGCGCCAGCAGCTTGAGTTACAGCCTCCAAGAGACCCAGTACTTC	CASSLSYSLQETQYF
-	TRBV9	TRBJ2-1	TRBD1	TGTGCCAGCAGCACCCTAGGGGGCAGCTCCTACAATGAGCAGTTCTTC	CASSTLGGSSYNEQFF
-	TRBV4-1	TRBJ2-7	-	TGCGCCAGCAGCCAAGATTTTAGACCGGTGGACGAGCAGTACTTC	CASSQDFRPVDEQYF
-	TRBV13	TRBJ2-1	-	TGTGCCAGCAGCTCCAACTACAATGAGCAGTTCTTC	CASSSNYNEQFF
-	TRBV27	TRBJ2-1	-	TGTGCCAGCAGTTTATCGATCGATGAGCAGTTCTTC	CASSLSIDEQFF
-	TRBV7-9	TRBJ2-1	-	TGTGCCAGCAGCCGGCGGGGCAATGAGCAGTTCTTC	CASSRRGNEQFF
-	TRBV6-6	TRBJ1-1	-	TGTGCCAGCAGTTACACCGGGATGGACACTGAAGCTTTCTTT	CASSYTGMDTEAFF
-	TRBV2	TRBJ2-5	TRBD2	TGTGCCAGCATGGTAGCGGGGGTCCAAGAGACCCAGTACTTC	CASMVAGVQETQYF
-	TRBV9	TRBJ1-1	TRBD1	TGTGCCAGCAGCCTCCCGAAGGGGGCAATGGACACTGAAGCTTTCTTT	CASSLPKGAMDTEAFF
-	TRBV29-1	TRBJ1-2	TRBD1	TGCAGCGTTGAGTGGACAGGGGGTAACTATGGCTACACCTTC	CSVEWTGGNYGYTF
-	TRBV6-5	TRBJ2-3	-	TGTGCCAGCAGTCCCTTTCGGGCAGATACGCAGTATTTT	CASSPFRADTQYF
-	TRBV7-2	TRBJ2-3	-	TGTGCCAGCAGCTTAGTCCAAGGGAGTTTTAACACAGATACGCAGTATTTT	CASSLVQGSFNTDTQYF
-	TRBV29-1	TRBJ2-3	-	TGCAGCGTTGTGGTAGCAGATACGCAGTATTTT	CSVVVADTQYF
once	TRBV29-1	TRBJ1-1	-	TGCAGCGTTTTGGAGGGTATGGGCACTGAAGCTTTCTTT	CSVLEGMGTEAFF
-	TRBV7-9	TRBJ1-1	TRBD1	TGTGCCAGCAGCTTATTCCCAGGGGGCAACACTGAAGCTTTCTTT	CASSLFPGGNTEAFF
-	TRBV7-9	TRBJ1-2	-	TGTGCCAGCAGCTTGGGACGTCTCTCCTATGGCTACACCTTC	CASSLGRLSYGYTF
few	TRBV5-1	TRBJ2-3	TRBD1	TGCGCCAGCAGCCCGGGACAGGGGGGCACAGATACGCAGTATTTT	CASSPGQGGTDTQYF
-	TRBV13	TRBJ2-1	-	TGTGCCAGCACCCCCCCGGGAGCCTACAATGAGCAGTTCTTC	CASTPPGAYNEQFF
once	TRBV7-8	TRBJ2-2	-	TGTGCCAGCAGCTTTTCCCTCGTTGGGCGGGACACCGGGGAGCTGTTTTTT	CASSFSLVGRDTGELFF
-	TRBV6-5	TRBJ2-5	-	TGTGCCAGCAGTTACTCGGCCAGGGGTCAAGAGACCCAGTACTTC	CASSYSARGQETQYF
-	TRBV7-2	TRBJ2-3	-	TGTGCCAGCAGCTTATGGTTAGCTGGATACACAGATACGCAGTATTTT	CASSLWLAGYTDTQYF
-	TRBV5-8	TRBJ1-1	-	TGTGCCAGCAGCTTGGTATTTCCGAACACTGAAGCTTTCTTT	CASSLVFPNTEAFF
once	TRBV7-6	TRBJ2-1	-	TGTGCCAGCAGCTTAGCATCAGGGCCCCCTAATAATGAGCAGTTCTTC	CASSLASGPPNNEQFF
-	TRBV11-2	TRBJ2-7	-	TGTGCCAGCAGCTCAGGCTCCTACGAGCAGTACTTC	CASSSGSYEQYF
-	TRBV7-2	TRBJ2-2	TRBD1	TGTGCCAGCAGCTTAATCCCCGGGACAGGGACTCCCGGGGAGCTGTTTTTT	CASSLIPGTGTPGELFF
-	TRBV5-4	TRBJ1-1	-	TGTGCCAGCAGCTTGGAAACCGGCATGAACACTGAAGCTTTCTTT	CASSLETGMNTEAFF
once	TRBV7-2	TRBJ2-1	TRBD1	TGTGCCAGCAGCCCGGGACAGGGGGCTTATGAGCAGTTCTTC	CASSPGQGAYEQFF
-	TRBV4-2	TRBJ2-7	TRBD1	TGTGCCAGCAGCCAAGAGGGGATGGGGACAGGGAGTTTCGAGCAGTACTTC	CASSQEGMGTGSFEQYF
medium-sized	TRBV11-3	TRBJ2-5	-	TGTGCCAGCAGCTTAGAGTTTTGGGGGGCCGAGGAGACCCAGTACTTC	CASSLEFWGAEETQYF
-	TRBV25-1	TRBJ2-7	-	TGTGCCAGCAGTGAGGGGCGAGGCAGTGGCGACTACGAGCAGTACTTC	CASSEGRGSGDYEQYF
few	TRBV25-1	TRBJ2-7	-	TGTGCCAGCAGTGACTGGGACTTGGAGGACCACGAGCAGTACTTC	CASSDWDLEDHEQYF
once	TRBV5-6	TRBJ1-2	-	TGTGCCAGCAGCGAAGGACAGAACTATGGCTACACCTTC	CASSEGQNYGYTF
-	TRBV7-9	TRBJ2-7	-	TGTGCCAGCAGCCCCGTGGGGGGTTTAGGTGCCTACGAGCAGTACTTC	CASSPVGGLGAYEQYF
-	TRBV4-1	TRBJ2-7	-	TGCGCCAGCAGCCATCAATCGGACAGCCGTTTCTACGAGCAGTACTTC	CASSHQSDSRFYEQYF
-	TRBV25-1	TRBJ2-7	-	TGTGCCAGCAGTTCAGGGCACCTCTACGAGCAGTACTTC	CASSSGHLYEQYF